The next 6 T cell receptor beta chains were all read from a single sample in a study of graft-versus-host responses after intestinal transplantation listed by TCRdb under 2021. Libraries were made using the immunoSEQ multiplex PCR assay. TCRdb obtained this table from immuneACCESS and retained in-frame rearrangements with V and J assigned. These tables miss some clones; where compared with another copy, unresolved V genes account for less than half of the shortfall, and the remainder is unexplained. The sample table contains 9,500 to 12,000 clones; only one count was recorded for almost 95% of them. The ten most abundant clones make up 4% to 5.5% of the sample. The sequenced sample was PBMCs, obtained approximately 10 weeks after transplant. The receptors stem from a human patient who received an intestinal transplant, so some T cells may come from the graft donor.

This chain joins TRBV7-2 and TRBJ2-7; TRBD2 agrees at 7 bases. Losses at the gene ends were 5 bases for V and 3 bases for J; bases not matched to a gene: 7. The CDR3 spans 14 residues. Per the germline V gene, CDR1 is SGHTA and CDR2 is FQGNSA. The CDR3 region has the DNA TGTGCCAGCAGCGTAGGACTAGGGTACTACGAGCAGTACTTC. Its protein is CASSVGLGYYEQYF.

The chain carries TRBV27 and TRBJ1-1; tentative D call: TRBD1 (6 bases). V dropped 6 bases and J dropped 7 bases, with 12 bases sitting between them. The CDR3 has 12 amino acids. CDR1 MNHEY and CDR2 SMNVEV come from the germline V gene (reference sequence). The CDR3 region is CASRWLGGEAFF. DNA of the CDR3: TGTGCCAGCAGGTGGCTAGGGGGTGAAGCTTTCTTT.

This chain connects TRBV5-1 to TRBJ2-7; D gene uncertain. The V gene's germline CDR1 is SGHRS and CDR2 YFSETQ. The length of the CDR3 is 13 residues. Trimming pared 2 bases from V and 4 bases from J, leaving 10 bases between. The CDR3 sequence: CASSFGQLYEQYF. The CDR3 DNA follows: TGCGCCAGCAGCTTTGGCCAGTTATACGAGCAGTACTTC.

CDR3: CASSYSNRGPHNEQFF. The CDR3 DNA sequence: TGTGCCAGCAGTTACTCGAACAGGGGACCCCACAATGAGCAGTTCTTC. V gene TRBV6-5 combines with J gene TRBJ2-1; 7 bases are shared with TRBD1. The germline V gene has CDR1 MNHEY and CDR2 SVGAGI. V shed 0 bases, J shed 5 bases, and the junction held 7 bases outside the gene matches. This CDR3 has 16 residues.

This clone was detected a few times. V and J are TRBV6-1 and TRBJ1-5; the D gene is possibly TRBD1 (5 bases). This CDR3 contains 15 residues. The V gene's germline CDR1 is MNHNS and CDR2 SASEGT. V lost 4 bases and J 7 bases, leaving 17 bases between the germline ends. The CDR3 sequence is CASSGLGGTSQPQHF. DNA for the CDR3: TGTGCCAGCAGTGGCTTAGGAGGGACGAGCCAGCCCCAGCATTTT.

This chain uses TRBV4-1 with TRBJ2-7; a weak D match, TRBD2 (7 bases). Germline loops: CDR1 MGHRA, CDR2 YSYEKL. The CDR3 is 19 amino acids. Trimming stripped 0 bases from V and 0 bases from J, with 21 bases between. The CDR3 sequence: CASSQDPLGGRGSSYEQYF. In nucleotides, the CDR3 is TGCGCCAGCAGCCAAGATCCCCTCGGGGGGCGGGGGAGCTCCTACGAGCAGTACTTC.